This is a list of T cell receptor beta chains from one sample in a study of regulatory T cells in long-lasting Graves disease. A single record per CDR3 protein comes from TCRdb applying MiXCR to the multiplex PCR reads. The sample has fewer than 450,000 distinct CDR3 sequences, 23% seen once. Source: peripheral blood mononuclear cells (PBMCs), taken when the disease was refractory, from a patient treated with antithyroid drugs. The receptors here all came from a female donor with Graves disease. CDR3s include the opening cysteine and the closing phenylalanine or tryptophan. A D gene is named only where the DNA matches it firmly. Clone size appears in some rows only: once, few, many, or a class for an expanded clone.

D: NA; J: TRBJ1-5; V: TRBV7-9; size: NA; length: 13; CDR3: CASSPADNQPQHF; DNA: TGTGCCAGCAGCCCCGCGGATAATCAGCCCCAGCATTTT
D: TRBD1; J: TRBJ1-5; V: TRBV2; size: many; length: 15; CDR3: CASRWDSSPSAPQHF; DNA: TGTGCCAGCAGGTGGGACAGCTCTCCATCAGCCCCCCAGCATTTT
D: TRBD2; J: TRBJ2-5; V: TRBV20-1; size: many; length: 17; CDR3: CSAREREGRGGQETQYF; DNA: TGCAGTGCTAGAGAGCGGGAGGGCCGAGGCGGCCAAGAGACCCAGTACTTC
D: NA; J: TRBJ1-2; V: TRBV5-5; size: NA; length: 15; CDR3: CASSPEPASNYGYTF; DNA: TGTGCCAGCAGCCCGGAGCCGGCCTCTAACTATGGCTACACCTTC
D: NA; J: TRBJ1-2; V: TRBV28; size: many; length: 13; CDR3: CASSPRSGVGYTF; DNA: TGTGCCAGCAGCCCGAGGTCGGGTGTCGGCTACACCTTC
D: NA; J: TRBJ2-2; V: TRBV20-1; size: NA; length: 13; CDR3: CSAHTGTQGELFF; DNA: TGCAGTGCACATACCGGGACCCAGGGGGAGCTGTTTTTT
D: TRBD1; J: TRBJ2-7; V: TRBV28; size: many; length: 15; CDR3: CASSSGQLRSYEQYF; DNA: TGTGCCAGCAGTTCGGGACAGCTACGGTCCTACGAGCAGTACTTC
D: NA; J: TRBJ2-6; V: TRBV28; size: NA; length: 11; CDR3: CAGTGANFLTF; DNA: TGTGCCGGCACCGGGGCCAACTTCCTGACTTTC
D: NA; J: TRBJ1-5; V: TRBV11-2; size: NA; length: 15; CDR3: CASSLQGRLDQPQHF; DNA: TGTGCCAGCAGCCTACAGGGACGTCTCGATCAGCCCCAGCATTTT
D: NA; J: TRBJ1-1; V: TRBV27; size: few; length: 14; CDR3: CASSFSGPGTEAFF; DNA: TGTGCCAGCAGTTTCTCAGGGCCCGGGACTGAAGCTTTCTTT
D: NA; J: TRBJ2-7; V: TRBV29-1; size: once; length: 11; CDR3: CSVWGGTEQYF; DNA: TGCAGCGTTTGGGGCGGGACCGAGCAGTACTTC
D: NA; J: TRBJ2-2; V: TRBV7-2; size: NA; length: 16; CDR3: CASSREGGTNTGELFF; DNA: TGTGCCAGCAGCCGAGAAGGCGGGACGAACACCGGGGAGCTGTTTTTT
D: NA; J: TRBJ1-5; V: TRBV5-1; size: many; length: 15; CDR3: CASSLEGHSNQPQHF; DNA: TGTGCCAGCAGCCTCGAAGGCCATAGCAATCAGCCCCAGCATTTT
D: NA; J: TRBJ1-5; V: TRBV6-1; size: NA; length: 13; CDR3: CASSPMSNQPQHF; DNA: TGTGCCAGCAGTCCCATGAGCAATCAGCCCCAGCATTTT
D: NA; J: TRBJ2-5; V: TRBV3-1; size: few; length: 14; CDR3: CASSQLNRPETQYF; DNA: TGTGCCAGCAGCCAACTAAATCGGCCGGAGACCCAGTACTTC
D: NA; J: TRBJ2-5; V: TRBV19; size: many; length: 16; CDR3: CASTPGIERGQETQYF; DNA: TGTGCCAGTACTCCAGGGATCGAACGGGGGCAAGAGACCCAGTACTTC
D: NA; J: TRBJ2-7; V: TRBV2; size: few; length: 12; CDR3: CASSDSRPEQYF; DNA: TGTGCCAGCAGTGATTCGCGTCCCGAGCAGTACTTC
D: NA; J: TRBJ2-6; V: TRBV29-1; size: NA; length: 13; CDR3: CSVGASGANVLTF; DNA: TGCAGCGTTGGGGCCTCTGGGGCCAACGTCCTGACTTTC
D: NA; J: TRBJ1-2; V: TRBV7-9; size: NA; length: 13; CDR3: CASSAGLGYGYTF; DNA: TGTGCCAGCAGCGCCGGGTTGGGCTATGGCTACACCTTC
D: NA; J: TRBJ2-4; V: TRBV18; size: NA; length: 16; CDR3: CASSPGDTLAKNIQYF; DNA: TGTGCCAGCTCACCAGGGGACACGCTAGCCAAAAACATTCAGTACTTC
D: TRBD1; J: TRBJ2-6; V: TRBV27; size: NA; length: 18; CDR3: CASSLFGQVLSGANVLTF; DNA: TGTGCCAGCAGTCTCTTCGGACAGGTACTCTCTGGGGCCAACGTCCTGACTTTC
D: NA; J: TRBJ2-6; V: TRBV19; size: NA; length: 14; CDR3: CASNLLAGANVLTF; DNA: TGTGCCAGTAACCTTTTAGCTGGGGCCAACGTCCTGACTTTC
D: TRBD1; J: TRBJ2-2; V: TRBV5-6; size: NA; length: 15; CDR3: CASSRGQGYTGELFF; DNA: TGTGCCAGCAGCCGGGGACAGGGCTACACCGGGGAGCTGTTTTTT
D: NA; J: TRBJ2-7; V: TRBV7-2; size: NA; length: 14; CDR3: CASSFGGLSHEQYF; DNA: TGTGCCAGCAGCTTCGGGGGATTGAGTCACGAGCAGTACTTC
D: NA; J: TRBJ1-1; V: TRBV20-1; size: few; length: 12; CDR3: CSARVIGTEAFF; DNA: TGCAGTGCTAGAGTCATTGGGACTGAAGCTTTCTTT
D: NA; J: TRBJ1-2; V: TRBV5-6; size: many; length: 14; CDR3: CASSPAGTASGYTF; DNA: TGTGCCAGCAGCCCAGCCGGGACGGCGTCGGGCTACACCTTC